Below, 30 T cell receptor beta chains from the same sample are listed, as sequenced in a study of monozygotic twins with inflammatory bowel disease. TCRdb reanalyzed the 5' RACE reads and collapses them to one entry per CDR3 protein, without DNA. This sample's clone table lists 110,000 to 150,000 distinct CDR3 sequences. The specimen sequenced was blood. Source of these receptors: a human donor with ulcerative colitis or Crohn's disease, or a healthy co-twin of an affected twin (not recorded which).

This chain connects TRBV7-3 to TRBJ2-1; TCRdb proposes TRBD1, but this gene call is untestable without DNA. The CDR3 is made up of 18 amino acids. Germline loops: CDR1 SGHTA, CDR2 FQGTGA. The CDR3 protein is CASSLRGVDAAAYNEQFF.

CDR3 region: CASSWGGGTNYNEQFF. This chain joins TRBV5-6 and TRBJ2-1; TCRdb gives TRBD1 as the D gene, but with no DNA this cannot be confirmed. This CDR3 is 16 amino acids long. The germline CDR1 and CDR2 sequences are SGHDT and YYEEEE.

The chain combines TRBV28 with TRBJ2-1; TCRdb reports TRBD1, a call that lacks DNA to check it against. The CDR3 is made up of 15 amino acids. The germline V gene has CDR1 MDHEN and CDR2 SYDVKM. CDR3 sequence reads: CASSMGGGSYNEQFF.

The chain employs TRBV30 and TRBJ1-1; the D gene TCRdb calls, TRBD1, cannot be checked with no DNA. Germline V gene sequence: CDR1 GTSNPN, CDR2 SVGIG (reference sequence). CDR3 size: 13 residues. The CDR3 spells CAWSEGGNTEAFF.

This chain connects TRBV20-1 to TRBJ2-7; no DNA is available, so the TRBD2 call from TCRdb remains unchecked. The germline V gene has CDR1 DFQATT and CDR2 SNEGSKA (reference sequence). This CDR3 spans 16 amino acids. The CDR3 protein is CSARDRWLAIGYEQYF.

The chain links TRBV7-3 to TRBJ2-5; checking the TCRdb D call of TRBD2 is not possible without DNA. Germline CDR1 is SGHTA and CDR2 is FQGTGA. There are 15 residues in the CDR3. This chain's CDR3 is CASSLQGGGVETQYF.

The rearrangement uses TRBV5-1 and TRBJ1-2; TCRdb names TRBD1, which stays unverified in the absence of DNA. CDR3 length: 15 residues. Germline lookup yields CDR1 SGHRS and CDR2 YFSETQ. CDR3 in amino acids: CASSLEAGFNYGYTF.

The genes are TRBV5-1 and TRBJ2-3; TCRdb designates TRBD1, a call that cannot be tested without DNA. The germline CDR1 and CDR2 sequences are SGHRS and YFSETQ. This CDR3 spans 14 amino acids. The CDR3 is CASSRTGNTDTQYF. Complete variable domain (other parts from reference TRBV5-1 and TRBJ2-3): KAGVTQTPRYLIKTRGQQVTLSCSPISGHRSVSWYQQTPGQGLQFLFEYFSETQRNKGNFPGRFSGRQFSNSRSEMNVSTLELGDSALYLCASSRTGNTDTQYFGPGTRLTVL.

The rearrangement joins TRBV5-1 to TRBJ2-1; TCRdb indicates TRBD1, and absent DNA this call remains unverified. The CDR3 totals 12 residues. The germline V gene encodes CDR1 SGHRS and CDR2 YFSETQ. The CDR3: CASPGPRGEQFF.

This chain uses TRBV7-6 with TRBJ1-3; TCRdb indicates TRBD1, and absent DNA this call remains unverified. Germline-derived CDR1 and CDR2 are SGHVS and FNYEAQ. This CDR3 is 17 amino acids long. This CDR3 reads CASSSGTFLGTGNTIYF. Combining the CDR3 with reference TRBV7-6 and TRBJ1-3 gives the whole variable domain GAGVSQSPRYKVTKRGQDVALRCDPISGHVSLYWYRQALGQGPEFLTYFNYEAQQDKSGLPNDRFSAERPEGSISTLTIQRTEQRDSAMYRCASSSGTFLGTGNTIYFGEGSWLTVV.

The rearrangement uses TRBV14 and TRBJ2-2; lacking DNA, the TRBD2 call made by TCRdb goes unchecked. CDR3 length: 14 residues. Germline V CDR1 and CDR2: SGHDN, FVKESK. The CDR3 reads CASSRLVPTGELFF.

The rearrangement uses TRBV7-9 and TRBJ1-5. The CDR3 consists of 15 residues. CDR1 is SEHNR and CDR2 is FQNEAQ in the germline V gene (reference sequence). CDR3: CASSREGSSNQPQHF.

The chain recombines TRBV3-1 with TRBJ1-4. Germline V gene lookup returns CDR1 LGHDT and CDR2 YNNKEL (reference sequence). The CDR3 spans 11 residues. The CDR3 sequence: CASSHVEKLFF.

The V call is TRBV28, the J call TRBJ2-5. Germline-derived CDR1 and CDR2 are MDHEN and SYDVKM. This CDR3 has 16 amino acids. CDR3 in amino acids: CASSPGTLELKETQYF.

The chain is built from TRBV7-6 and TRBJ2-1; checking the TCRdb D call of TRBD1 is not possible without DNA. The CDR3 is 16 residues long. CDR1 and CDR2 (germline): SGHVS, FNYEAQ. CDR3 amino acids: CASSLGEGASYNEQFF.

V and J are TRBV20-1 and TRBJ2-3; TCRdb proposes TRBD2, but this gene call is untestable without DNA. Germline V gene lookup returns CDR1 DFQATT and CDR2 SNEGSKA (reference sequence). The CDR3 spans 14 residues. CDR3 amino acids: CSAPGLAGADTQYF.

This chain joins TRBV5-4 and TRBJ1-3; TCRdb selects TRBD1, and the lack of DNA leaves this call unchecked. This CDR3 has 17 residues. Germline-derived CDR1 and CDR2 are SGHNT and YYREEE (reference sequence). The CDR3 here is CASSLTGQGPSGNTIYF.

This CDR3 is CASSQGPLGQPQHF. The chain links TRBV5-6 to TRBJ1-5; TCRdb's assignment of TRBD1 cannot be checked, as there is no DNA. Germline assignment: CDR1 SGHDT and CDR2 YYEEEE. This CDR3 region has 14 residues.

The chain has TRBV7-9 and TRBJ1-5; the D call from TCRdb, TRBD1, cannot be confirmed without DNA. CDR1 is SEHNR and CDR2 is FQNEAQ in the germline V gene (reference sequence). The CDR3 is 15 residues long. The CDR3 sequence: CASSRSTGNNQPQHF.

The chain couples TRBV24-1 to TRBJ2-1; TCRdb proposes TRBD2, but this gene call is untestable without DNA. CDR3 size: 17 residues. Germline lookup yields CDR1 KGHDR and CDR2 SFDVKD. This chain's CDR3 is CATSDSPLAGGPREQFF.

The chain is built from TRBV7-3 and TRBJ1-6. The CDR3 has 14 residues. Germline CDR1 SGHTA, CDR2 FQGTGA. CDR3 sequence: CASSPGRDNSPLHF.

This chain uses TRBV28 with TRBJ1-1; absent DNA, TCRdb's TRBD1 call cannot be checked. The CDR3 runs to 13 residues. Germline V gives CDR1 MDHEN, CDR2 SYDVKM. This CDR3 reads CASTPVDRAVAFF.

The gene calls are TRBV7-3 and TRBJ2-1; TCRdb reports TRBD1, a call that lacks DNA to check it against. CDR1 SGHTA and CDR2 FQGTGA come from the germline V gene. This CDR3 is 19 amino acids long. CDR3 amino acids: CASSLNPPGLGRAYNEQFF.

This chain joins TRBV7-8 and TRBJ2-7; TCRdb lists TRBD1, though no DNA is available to test this call. The CDR3 sequence is 15 residues long. Germline V CDR1 and CDR2: SGHVS, FQNEAQ. The CDR3 region is CASSLGGQGLYEQYF.

The gene calls are TRBV13 and TRBJ2-5; the TCRdb call, TRBD1, lacks DNA for checking. CDR1 and CDR2 from the germline V gene are PRHDT and FYEKMQ (reference sequence). The CDR3 contains 14 residues. This chain's CDR3 is CASSLWGDRETQYF.

This chain links TRBV12-3 or TRBV12-4 with TRBJ2-1; TCRdb lists TRBD2, though no DNA is available to test this call. This CDR3 contains 12 residues. CDR3 sequence: CASSFTSGIEFF.

This chain links TRBV20-1 with TRBJ2-1; the D call from TCRdb, TRBD2, cannot be confirmed without DNA. This CDR3 comprises 13 residues. Germline CDR1 reads DFQATT; CDR2 reads SNEGSKA (reference sequence). The CDR3 spells CSAGTSGRREQFF.

The chain employs TRBV5-1 and TRBJ2-1; TCRdb selects TRBD1, and the lack of DNA leaves this call unchecked. The CDR3 is made up of 15 amino acids. Germline V lookup: CDR1 SGHRS, CDR2 YFSETQ. CDR3 amino acids: CASSLAGAFGDEQFF.

The V and J genes are TRBV12-3 or TRBV12-4 and TRBJ1-3. The CDR3 extends over 15 amino acids. The chain's CDR3 is CASSFRRGTGNTIYF.

The chain recombines TRBV7-6 with TRBJ2-7; the TCRdb call, TRBD1, lacks DNA for checking. The CDR3 loop spans 14 amino acids. CDR1 is SGHVS, CDR2 FNYEAQ, per germline. CDR3 loop: CASSLAQTAYEQYF.